Listed below are T cell receptor beta chains from one sample, sequenced in a study of T cells in Graves' hyperthyroidism and ophthalmopathy. TCRdb itself ran the multiplex PCR reads through MiXCR, one entry per CDR3 protein. The sample lists about 380,000 distinct CDR3 sequences; more than 11% were seen once. The sample consisted of blood. Receptor source: an older woman with Graves' hyperthyroidism. Both conserved end residues are part of each CDR3. A D gene is named only where the DNA matches it firmly. Expanded clones get a size class; other rows say once, few or many, or leave the size out.

>TRBV2|TRBJ2-3|-|-
TGTGCCAGCCGAGGCGGGACAAAGTGGTTGGCAGATACGCAGTATTTT
CASRGGTKWLADTQYF
>TRBV12-3/TRBV12-4|TRBJ2-3|many|-
TGTGCCAGCAGTTCGAGGACAGCTAGCACAGATACGCAGTATTTT
CASSSRTASTDTQYF
>TRBV9|TRBJ2-1|-|-
TGTGCCAGCAGCGACCCTAGGGGGGACGATGAGCAGTTCTTC
CASSDPRGDDEQFF
>TRBV28|TRBJ1-1|many|TRBD1
TGTGCCAGCAGGCGACAGGGATGGAGGACTGAAGCTTTCTTT
CASRRQGWRTEAFF
>TRBV19|TRBJ1-2|-|-
TGTGCCAGTAGTCCCACTGACCTGGGAGGGAACTATGGCTACACCTTC
CASSPTDLGGNYGYTF
>TRBV9|TRBJ2-3|-|TRBD2
TGTGCCAGCAGTTTCCAAAAGCGGGAGGCCACAGATACGCAGTATTTT
CASSFQKREATDTQYF
>TRBV3-1|TRBJ1-1|many|-
TGTGCCAGCAGCCAAGATAGGACCCAGGCTTTCTTT
CASSQDRTQAFF
>TRBV4-1|TRBJ2-1|-|TRBD2
TGCGCCAGCAGCCAAGCAGGACTAGCGGGAGTGGCTTATGAGCAGTTCTTC
CASSQAGLAGVAYEQFF
>TRBV12-3/TRBV12-4|TRBJ1-3|many|-
TGTGCCAGCAGGCAACAGGGAGGCCGAAACACCATATATTTT
CASRQQGGRNTIYF
>TRBV7-9|TRBJ2-2|many|-
TGTGCCAGCAGCTTCCTTCAAGGGAACACCGGGGAGCTGTTTTTT
CASSFLQGNTGELFF
>TRBV12-3/TRBV12-4|TRBJ1-1|many|-
TGTGCCAGCAGCTTGGACATCCAGTGGGATATGATGTTCTTT
CASSLDIQWDMMFF
>TRBV9|TRBJ2-3|few|TRBD2
TGTGCCAGCAGCGCGCGGGGGGGAACTAGCACAGATACGCAGTATTTT
CASSARGGTSTDTQYF
>TRBV28|TRBJ1-5|many|-
TGTGCCAGCAGTCCAAGTATTAGTAATCAGCCCCAGCATTTT
CASSPSISNQPQHF
>TRBV5-6|TRBJ2-3|many|-
TGTGCCAGCAGCTTGGTGGGCACCACAGATACGCAGTATTTT
CASSLVGTTDTQYF
>TRBV12-3/TRBV12-4|TRBJ2-3|many|-
TGTGCCAGCAGTGGCCGGGGGTCTAGCACAGATACGCAGTATTTT
CASSGRGSSTDTQYF
>TRBV7-3|TRBJ2-3|many|-
TGTGCCAGCAGCTTAGGTCGGGAGAGGGCAGATACGCAGTATTTT
CASSLGRERADTQYF
>TRBV28|TRBJ2-7|many|TRBD2
TGTGCCAGCAGCCTGGAACTAGCGGGAGGGCAGTTAGTCTACGAGCAGTACTTC
CASSLELAGGQLVYEQYF
>TRBV27|TRBJ2-5|many|-
TGTGCCAGCCGCGACCGACTAGAAGCGGCGGAGACCCAGTACTTC
CASRDRLEAAETQYF
>TRBV6-1|TRBJ2-1|many|TRBD2
TGTGCCAGCAGTGAAGGGCTAGCGGGGTACAATGAGCAGTTCTTC
CASSEGLAGYNEQFF
>TRBV6-1|TRBJ2-1|many|TRBD2
TGTGCCAGCAGTGGAGCCGGGACTAGCGGGAGGGCGGGCTACAATGAGCAGTTCTTC
CASSGAGTSGRAGYNEQFF
>TRBV7-2|TRBJ2-2|many|-
TGTGCCAGCAGCTTAGCGTTGTCGACGAACACCGGGGAGCTGTTTTTT
CASSLALSTNTGELFF
>TRBV12-5|TRBJ2-3|few|-
TGTGCTAGTGGTTTGGTACAGAGGGCCGGTGCAGATACGCAGTATTTT
CASGLVQRAGADTQYF
>TRBV19|TRBJ2-7|few|-
TGTGCCAGTAGCCGCGTGGTTAGCCAGGGGTCCTACGAGCAGTACTTC
CASSRVVSQGSYEQYF
>TRBV7-3|TRBJ2-3|many|TRBD2
TGTGCCAGCAGCTTAGTAGCGGGAGGGCTTGGAGATACGCAGTATTTT
CASSLVAGGLGDTQYF
>TRBV12-3/TRBV12-4|TRBJ2-7|many|-
TGTGCCAGCAGTTTCAAGATCTCCTACGAGCAGTACTTC
CASSFKISYEQYF
>TRBV5-1|TRBJ2-3|few|-
TGCGCCAGCAGCTTGGGACGGGTCGACAGCACAGATACGCAGTATTTT
CASSLGRVDSTDTQYF
>TRBV4-1|TRBJ2-1|-|TRBD2
TGCGCCAGCAGCCCCCCACTAGCGGGAGTAGGCAATGAGCAGTTCTTC
CASSPPLAGVGNEQFF
>TRBV7-9|TRBJ2-1|many|-
TGTGCCAGCAGCCCGCTTAACGAAGGCTCCTACAATGAGCAGTTCTTC
CASSPLNEGSYNEQFF